These 14 T cell receptor beta chains were sequenced from one sample in a study of blood T cell repertoires in COVID-19. The data were produced by immunoSEQ multiplex PCR, yet TCRdb's version contains in-frame clones alone and is incomplete. The profile covers a few hundred thousand clones, with about 84% appearing a single time and 1.6% taken by the ten largest. The specimen was peripheral blood. Every receptor here comes from a woman between 50 and 59 years old with acute or convalescent COVID-19.

The J gene is TRBJ1-1, the V gene TRBV11-3; D gene ambiguous. The CDR3 totals 13 residues. Trimming took 1 base from V and 11 from J, leaving 14 bases between them. Germline V gene data show CDR1 as SGHNT and CDR2 as YENEEA. The CDR3, as DNA: TGTGCCAGCAGCTTAGGAGCGGAGGCGGGGGCTTTCTTT. This gives the protein CASSLGAEAGAFF. The entire variable domain, with the rest obtained from reference TRBV11-3 and TRBJ1-1, is as follows: EAGVVQSPRYKIIEKKQPVAFWCNPISGHNTLYWYLQNLGQGPELLIRYENEEAVDDSQLPKDRFSAERLKGVDSTLKIQPAELGDSAVYLCASSLGAEAGAFFGQGTRLTVV.

The V and J genes are TRBV11-2 and TRBJ1-2; D might be TRBD1 (6 bases). The ends were cut back, 5 bases at V and 2 bases at J, with 15 bases in the middle. The CDR3 extends over 15 amino acids. Germline V gives CDR1 SGHAT, CDR2 FQNNGV. Written as DNA, the CDR3 is TGTGCCAGCAGCCCATACCCCACAGGGAACTATGGCTACACCTTC. Its protein product is CASSPYPTGNYGYTF.

The V gene is TRBV25-1, the J gene TRBJ2-7, with 7 bases that match TRBD1. The germline V gene encodes CDR1 MGHDK and CDR2 SYGVNS. The V and J ends lost 0 bases and 1 base, in that order; junction bases with no gene match: 6. The CDR3 contains 16 residues. The CDR3 loop is CASSEYGMGQSYEQYF. The CDR3, as DNA: TGTGCCAGCAGTGAATACGGAATGGGACAGTCCTACGAGCAGTACTTC.

The V gene is TRBV10-2, the J gene TRBJ2-2; D perhaps matches TRBD2 (6 bases). The CDR3 is 14 residues long. Germline values: CDR1 WSHSY, CDR2 SAAADI. V was trimmed by 2 bases and J by 5 bases, leaving 9 bases between them. In DNA form, the CDR3 reads TGCGCCAGCAGTGAGCTAGCGAGTACCGGGGAGCTGTTTTTT. Its protein product is CASSELASTGELFF.

The V call is TRBV4-3, the J call TRBJ2-3; possible D gene TRBD2, 6 bases. This CDR3 has 15 residues. The germline V gene encodes CDR1 LGHNA and CDR2 YSLEER. V was cut by 3 bases and J by 1 base, with 11 bases left in between. CDR3 coding DNA: TGCGCCAGCAGCCACACTAGCACGGGCACAGATACGCAGTATTTT. Translated: CASSHTSTGTDTQYF.

This chain uses TRBV6-5 with TRBJ2-7; 7 bases agree with TRBD1. The CDR3 has 15 amino acids. Germline CDR1 MNHEY, CDR2 SVGAGI. V dropped 4 bases and J dropped 0; count of bases not matched to a gene: 6. CDR3 in amino acids: CASSSDRAYSYEQYF. CDR3 coding DNA: TGTGCCAGCAGTTCTGACAGGGCGTACTCCTACGAGCAGTACTTC.

A remark on this clone: In the same sample, other DNA sequences code for this CDR3. V usage is TRBV6-5 and J usage is TRBJ2-7, with 7 bases identical to TRBD2. J was trimmed by 0 bases and V by 5 bases; bases with no gene match: 4. CDR3 size: 14 residues. The germline gives CDR1 MNHEY, CDR2 SVGAGI. CDR3 amino acids: CASSRAGSSYEQYF. The CDR3 DNA reads TGTGCCAGCAGTCGAGCGGGAAGCTCCTACGAGCAGTACTTC.

The chain uses TRBV27 and TRBJ1-2; D is unresolved. The ends were cut back, 6 bases at V and 7 bases at J, with 15 bases in the middle. The germline V gene encodes CDR1 MNHEY and CDR2 SMNVEV (reference sequence). The CDR3 runs 13 residues. The CDR3 DNA reads TGTGCCAGCAGACAAACCAAGTCGGGTGGCTACACCTTC. Residues: CASRQTKSGGYTF.

The chain has TRBV27 and TRBJ2-7; 7 nucleotides agree with TRBD1. Germline values: CDR1 MNHEY, CDR2 SMNVEV (reference sequence). This CDR3 is built from 13 residues. V trimming: 4 bases; J trimming: 4 bases; junction bases outside the gene matches: 4. The CDR3 here is CASSYGQDYEQYF. CDR3 DNA: TGTGCCAGCAGTTATGGACAGGATTACGAGCAGTACTTC.

This chain uses TRBV27 with TRBJ2-3, with D uncertain. Germline-derived CDR1 and CDR2 are MNHEY and SMNVEV (reference sequence). This CDR3 region has 13 residues. Between the trimmed V and J ends, which lost 5 bases and 13 bases, there was a span of 19 bases. The CDR3 sequence: CASSPRLGRSKYF. The CDR3 region has the DNA TGTGCCAGCAGTCCCCGACTGGGTCGGAGTAAGTATTTT.

The rearrangement links TRBV27 to TRBJ2-7; 7 bases map to TRBD1. This CDR3 is built from 14 residues. Germline CDR1 and CDR2: MNHEY and SMNVEV (reference sequence). The V and J ends lost 5 bases and 2 bases, in that order; junction bases with no gene match: 6. DNA of the CDR3: TGTGCCAGCAGTACAAGGACAGGTACCTACGAGCAGTACTTC. This sequence encodes CASSTRTGTYEQYF.

This clone was detected only a few times. The gene calls are TRBV7-2 and TRBJ2-7; the match to TRBD2 covers 7 bases. V shed 3 bases and J 3 bases; nucleotides not matched to a gene: 5. The CDR3 is 14 residues long. Germline V CDR1 and CDR2: SGHTA, FQGNSA. The CDR3 region is CASSFSAGVYEQYF. The CDR3 bases are TGTGCCAGCAGCTTTTCCGCGGGAGTCTACGAGCAGTACTTC.

The chain carries TRBV5-1 and TRBJ1-1; the match to TRBD1 covers 10 bases. The trim removed 7 bases at V and 4 bases at J, leaving 7 bases unmatched. The germline CDR1 and CDR2 sequences are SGHRS and YFSETQ. This CDR3 comprises 14 residues. The CDR3 region is CASFLTGGGTEAFF. The CDR3 DNA reads as TGCGCCAGCTTTTTGACAGGGGGCGGCACTGAAGCTTTCTTT.

The V and J genes are TRBV7-3 and TRBJ2-3, with 10 bases that match TRBD2. Germline assignment: CDR1 SGHTA and CDR2 FQGTGA. V dropped 3 bases and J dropped 1; count of bases not matched to a gene: 4. The CDR3 spans 16 residues. In DNA, the CDR3 is TGTGCCAGCAGCTTCCGGACTAGCGGAGGCACAGATACGCAGTATTTT. Translated, it gives CASSFRTSGGTDTQYF.